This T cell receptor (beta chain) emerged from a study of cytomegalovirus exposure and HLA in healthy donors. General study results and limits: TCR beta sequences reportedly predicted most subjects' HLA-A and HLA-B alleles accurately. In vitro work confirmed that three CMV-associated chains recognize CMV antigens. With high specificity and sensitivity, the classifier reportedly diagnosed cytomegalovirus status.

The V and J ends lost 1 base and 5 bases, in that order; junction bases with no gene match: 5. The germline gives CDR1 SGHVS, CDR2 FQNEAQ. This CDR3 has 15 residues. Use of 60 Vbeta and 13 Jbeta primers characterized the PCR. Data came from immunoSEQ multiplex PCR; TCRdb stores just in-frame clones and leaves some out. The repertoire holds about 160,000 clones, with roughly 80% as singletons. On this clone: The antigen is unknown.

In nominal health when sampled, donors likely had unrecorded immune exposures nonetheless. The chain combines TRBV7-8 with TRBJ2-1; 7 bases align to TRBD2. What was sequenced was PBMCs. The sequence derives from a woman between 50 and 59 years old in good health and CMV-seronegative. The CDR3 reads CASSLGAGLDNEQFF. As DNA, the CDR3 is TGTGCCAGCAGCTTAGGAGCGGGATTAGACAATGAGCAGTTCTTC.